The 22 T cell receptor beta chains below come from one sample, sequenced in a study of cytomegalovirus exposure and HLA in healthy donors. Primers: 60 Vbeta forward and 13 Jbeta reverse. Assay used: immunoSEQ multiplex PCR; TCRdb lists only in-frame clones, some missing. The data show some 150,000 clones, roughly 82% seen once. The source material was PBMCs. These receptors were taken from a man younger than 35 in good health and CMV-seropositive.

The chain employs TRBV6-6 and TRBJ2-4, with 7 bases aligning to TRBD2. From germline, CDR1 is MNHNY and CDR2 SVGAGI (reference sequence). Trimming cost V 4 bases and J 7 bases; bases outside gene matches: 4. There are 13 residues in the CDR3. The CDR3: CASSWEGANIQYF. CDR3 in DNA: TGTGCCAGCAGTTGGGAGGGCGCGAACATTCAGTACTTC.

CDR3 coding DNA: TGTGCCACCGCCCGAGGGCCTTACGAGCAGTACTTC. Protein: CATARGPYEQYF. The chain carries TRBV19 and TRBJ2-7; a weak D match, TRBD2 (5 bases). This CDR3 contains 12 residues. Trimming removed 10 bases at V and 4 bases at J, with 14 bases between. Germline lookup yields CDR1 LNHDA and CDR2 SQIVND (reference sequence).

This clone was detected a few times. The chain uses TRBV6-6 and TRBJ2-5; D possibly corresponds to TRBD2 (6 bases). The CDR3 runs to 12 residues. Trimming shortened V by 6 bases and J by 7 bases, and 12 bases separated the two germline ends. Germline CDR1 is MNHNY and CDR2 is SVGAGI (reference sequence). Here the CDR3 reads CASRDMEGTQYF. The DNA for the CDR3 is TGTGCCAGCAGGGACATGGAGGGGACCCAGTACTTC.

Details on this clone: Other nucleotide sequences from this sample produce the same CDR3. This sequence joins TRBV6-6 and TRBJ2-7; the D is unclear. Trimming took off 3 bases at V and 7 bases at J, with 10 bases between the two ends. Germline CDR1 reads MNHNY; CDR2 reads SVGAGI (reference sequence). The CDR3 is made up of 12 amino acids. The CDR3 loop reads CASSYSTEEQYF. CDR3 in DNA: TGTGCCAGCAGTTATAGTACCGAGGAGCAGTACTTC.

The chain links TRBV9 to TRBJ2-3, with 10 bases lining up with TRBD2. This CDR3 comprises 16 residues. V lost 3 bases, J lost 3 bases, and 7 bases stayed unmatched. Germline CDR1 is SGDLS and CDR2 is YYNGEE. CDR3 amino acids: CASSESSGRGTDTQYF. CDR3 sequence (DNA): TGTGCCAGCAGCGAAAGCAGCGGGAGGGGAACAGATACGCAGTATTTT.

There are a few counts of this clone. This chain's CDR3 is CASSHPPRELNTEAFF. In DNA form, the CDR3 reads TGTGCCAGCAGCCACCCCCCCCGGGAGCTGAACACTGAAGCTTTCTTT. V usage is TRBV9 and J usage is TRBJ1-1; no firm D call. CDR3 length: 16 residues. The V end lost 4 bases, the J end lost 0 bases, and 16 bases lay between the germline ends. Germline V CDR1 and CDR2: SGDLS, YYNGEE. Full variable domain (missing parts from reference TRBV9 and TRBJ1-1): DSGVTQTPKHLITATGQRVTLRCSPRSGDLSVYWYQQSLDQGLQFLIQYYNGEERAKGNILERFSAQQFPDLHSELNLSSLELGDSALYFCASSHPPRELNTEAFFGQGTRLTVV.

The chain is built from TRBV18 and TRBJ2-5; 14 bases align to TRBD2. Germline V lookup: CDR1 KGHSH, CDR2 LQKENI. The V segment lost 3 bases and the J segment 4 bases; nucleotides outside the gene matches: 4. CDR3 length: 16 amino acids. This CDR3 reads CASSPGLAGALETQYF. DNA of the CDR3: TGTGCCAGCTCACCGGGACTAGCGGGAGCTTTAGAGACCCAGTACTTC.

V gene TRBV28 combines with J gene TRBJ2-7, with 11 bases lining up with TRBD2. Germline CDR1 MDHEN, CDR2 SYDVKM. V was clipped by 2 bases and J by 0 bases; unmatched bases: 3. This CDR3 is built from 16 residues. This CDR3 is CASSLTSGRGSYEQYF. The DNA of the CDR3 is TGTGCCAGCAGTTTAACTAGCGGGAGAGGCTCCTACGAGCAGTACTTC.

This rearrangement joins TRBV6-1 to TRBJ2-1, with D tentatively TRBD2 (6 bases). The germline CDR1 and CDR2 sequences are MNHNS and SASEGT. V was trimmed by 4 bases and J by 0 bases, leaving 10 bases between them. CDR3 length equals 15 residues. The CDR3: CASSAAGSSYNEQFF. The CDR3 DNA follows: TGTGCCAGCAGTGCTGCGGGGAGCTCCTACAATGAGCAGTTCTTC.

This chain links TRBV6-6 with TRBJ2-3; D is possibly TRBD2 (7 bases). The V end was cut by 2 bases, the J end by 5 bases, with 14 bases between. The V gene's germline CDR1 is MNHNY and CDR2 SVGAGI (reference sequence). CDR3 length: 15 residues. The CDR3 nucleotides are TGTGCCAGCAGTTACGGGCGGGGGCAGGGAGATACGCAGTATTTT. It translates to CASSYGRGQGDTQYF.

CDR3 protein: CASSPRGVNTGELFF. CDR3 DNA sequence: TGCGCCAGCAGCCCCCGGGGGGTCAACACCGGGGAGCTGTTTTTT. The V and J genes are TRBV5-1 and TRBJ2-2, with 7 bases aligning to TRBD2. Losses at the gene ends were 4 bases for V and 2 bases for J; bases not matched to a gene: 5. The CDR3 runs 15 residues. CDR1 is SGHRS, CDR2 YFSETQ, per germline.

This clone was observed a few times. J is TRBJ1-2 and V is TRBV6-5; 8 positions match TRBD1. There are 14 residues in the CDR3. Germline lookup yields CDR1 MNHEY and CDR2 SVGAGI. The V gene end was trimmed by 5 bases and the J gene end by 2 bases; junction bases not matched to a gene: 4. CDR3 loop: CASSLTGVNYGYTF. DNA for the CDR3: TGTGCCAGCAGTCTGACAGGGGTGAACTATGGCTACACCTTC.

This sequence joins TRBV30 and TRBJ2-3; no reliable D call. The CDR3 covers 13 residues. V lost 2 bases, J lost 3 bases, and 9 bases lay in between. Germline-derived CDR1 and CDR2 are GTSNPN and SVGIG (reference sequence). The CDR3 nucleotides are TGTGCCTGGAGTTTGGAGCCAACAGATACGCAGTATTTT. Its protein is CAWSLEPTDTQYF. Full variable domain (rest looked up from reference TRBV30 and TRBJ2-3): SQTIHQWPATLVQPVGSPLSLECTVEGTSNPNLYWYRQAAGRGLQLLFYSVGIGQISSEVPQNLSASRPQDRQFILSSKKLLLSDSGFYLCAWSLEPTDTQYFGPGTRLTVL.

The chain carries TRBV30 and TRBJ2-7; TRBD1 matches at 9 bases. This CDR3 comprises 15 residues. The ends lost 4 bases at V and 4 bases at J; junction bases unmatched: 11. The germline V gene encodes CDR1 GTSNPN and CDR2 SVGIG (reference sequence). CDR3 in amino acids: CAWIEPGQGVYEQYF. CDR3 sequence (DNA): TGTGCCTGGATCGAACCGGGACAGGGAGTTTACGAGCAGTACTTC.

The chain links TRBV2 to TRBJ1-2; D is undetermined. CDR3 length equals 13 residues. Trimming left V 8 bases short and J 0 bases short, with 10 bases between. Looked up from germline, CDR1 is SNHLY and CDR2 is FYNNEI. In DNA, the CDR3 is TGTGCCAGCGGGCGAAAAGCTAACTATGGCTACACCTTC. This translates into CASGRKANYGYTF.

This chain joins TRBV14 and TRBJ2-1; D is perhaps TRBD1 (5 bases). CDR3 length: 15 amino acids. V lost 4 bases and J lost 3, with 13 bases in between. In germline, CDR1 is SGHDN, CDR2 FVKESK. Here the CDR3 DNA reads TGTGCCAGCAGCCGACTTAGGCAGGGCTACAATGAGCAGTTCTTC. Translation gives CASSRLRQGYNEQFF.

The chain employs TRBV19 and TRBJ1-1; TRBD1 might be the D (5 bases). Germline V lookup: CDR1 LNHDA, CDR2 SQIVND (reference sequence). The V end lost 5 bases, the J end lost 1 base, and 20 bases lay between the germline ends. The CDR3 extends over 17 amino acids. The CDR3 is CASSPRGGTARNTEAFF. The CDR3 DNA is TGTGCCAGTAGTCCTCGTGGGGGGACGGCAAGGAACACTGAAGCTTTCTTT.

The chain links TRBV27 to TRBJ2-1; D ambiguous. This CDR3 comprises 16 residues. V was shortened by 0 bases and J by 0 bases, with 9 bases between the two germline ends. The germline gives CDR1 MNHEY, CDR2 SMNVEV (reference sequence). The CDR3 sequence: CASSLSERSSYNEQFF. The DNA for the CDR3 is TGTGCCAGCAGTTTATCAGAGAGAAGCTCCTACAATGAGCAGTTCTTC.

J is TRBJ2-1 and V is TRBV19, with D possibly matching TRBD2 (6 bases). The CDR3 extends over 14 amino acids. Germline V gives CDR1 LNHDA, CDR2 SQIVND (reference sequence). V lost 7 bases and J lost 5, with 15 bases in between. The CDR3 coding sequence is TGTGCCAGTAAAATAGGCGGCGGGAACAATGAGCAGTTCTTC. Translated: CASKIGGGNNEQFF.

The DNA for the CDR3 is TGTGCCAGCAGCTCCGGGGTCAACCTTAACTATGGCTACACCTTC. The encoded protein is CASSSGVNLNYGYTF. V usage is TRBV5-6 and J usage is TRBJ1-2; D uncertain. Deletions cut 3 bases from V and 1 base from J, with 13 bases between. Germline V lookup: CDR1 SGHDT, CDR2 YYEEEE. This CDR3 region has 15 residues.

The rearrangement uses TRBV28 and TRBJ1-1; the D gene is possibly TRBD1 (6 bases). V was trimmed by 1 base and J by 6 bases, leaving 6 bases between them. This CDR3 has 12 amino acids. Germline V lookup: CDR1 MDHEN, CDR2 SYDVKM. This CDR3 is CASSLSGAEAFF. The CDR3 DNA is TGTGCCAGCAGTTTATCAGGGGCTGAAGCTTTCTTT.

The chain has TRBV28 and TRBJ1-1; no clear D. Per germline, CDR1 MDHEN and CDR2 SYDVKM. The length of the CDR3 is 12 residues. Deletions cut 8 bases from V and 5 bases from J, with 12 bases between. The CDR3 DNA follows: TGTGCCAGCCTAAGGAGTAGTACTGAAGCTTTCTTT. This codes for CASLRSSTEAFF.